This T cell receptor beta chain is from a study of blood T cell repertoires in COVID-19. This clone showed up just once. Original data processing: Amplification of reference gene primers provided the estimated nucleated cell counts. Method: immunoSEQ multiplex PCR; TCRdb's copy keeps in-frame clones and lacks some. That table supplies the V and J calls and clone size; D and trimming were determined from the DNA. The sample lists a few hundred thousand clones, around 82% occurring once. Germline V CDR1 and CDR2: MNHNY, SVGAGI (reference sequence). The CDR3 spans 15 residues. The V segment lost 2 bases and the J segment 0 bases; nucleotides outside the gene matches: 3. Participant age was roughly 18 to 95 years, and participants resided in fewer than 25 US areas. Recovery meant two consecutive negative NP/OP PCR tests, professional clearance, or resolved symptoms.

The sequenced material came from PBMCs or T cells enriched from blood (not recorded which). This receptor was taken from a man in his fifties who had recovered from COVID-19. This chain links TRBV6-6 with TRBJ2-7, with 8 bases fitting TRBD2. DNA of the CDR3: TGTGCCAGCAGTTACCCCGGGACTAGCTCCTACGAGCAGTACTTC. It translates to CASSYPGTSSYEQYF.